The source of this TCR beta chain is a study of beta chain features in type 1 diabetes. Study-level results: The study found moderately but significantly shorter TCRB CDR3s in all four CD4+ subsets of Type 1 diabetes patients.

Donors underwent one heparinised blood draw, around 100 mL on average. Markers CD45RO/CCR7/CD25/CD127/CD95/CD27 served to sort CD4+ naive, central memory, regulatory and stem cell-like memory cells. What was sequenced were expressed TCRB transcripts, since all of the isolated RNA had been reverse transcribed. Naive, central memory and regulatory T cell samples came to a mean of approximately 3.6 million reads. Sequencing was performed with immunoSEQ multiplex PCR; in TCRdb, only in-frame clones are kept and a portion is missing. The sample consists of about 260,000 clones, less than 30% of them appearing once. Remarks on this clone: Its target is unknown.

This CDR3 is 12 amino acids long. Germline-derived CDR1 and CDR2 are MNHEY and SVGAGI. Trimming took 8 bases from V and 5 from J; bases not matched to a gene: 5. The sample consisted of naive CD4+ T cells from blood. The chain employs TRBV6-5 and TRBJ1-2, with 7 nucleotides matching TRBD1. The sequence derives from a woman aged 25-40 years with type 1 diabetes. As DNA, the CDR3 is TGTGCCAGCGGAGCAGGGGGATATGGCTACACCTTC. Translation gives CASGAGGYGYTF.